This T cell receptor beta chain emerged from a study of T-cell reconstitution after alpha-beta-depleted transplantation in children. General study findings and limits: As was reported, about two months after transplant, alpha-beta T cells came from several hundred expanded graft clones.

Unique molecular identifiers were used to barcode this TCRbeta library. Each CDR3 protein gets one entry after TCRdb re-called the PCR reads with MiXCR. In the table there are about 600,000 distinct CDR3 sequences, more than 20% of which are singletons. This clonotype was detected only a few times. No antigen is known for it. Sequencing used PBMCs, mostly from graft donor cells, obtained 360 days after TCRalphabeta/CD19-depleted stem cell transplant. This TCR derives from a boy in the first two years of life who had a stem cell transplant for acute myeloid leukemia, so the T cells may come from the graft donor.

The CDR3 loop reads CASSRQDSYNEQFF. The CDR3 bases are TGTGCCAGCAGCCGACAGGACTCCTACAATGAGCAGTTCTTC. The V call is TRBV12-3 or TRBV12-4, the J call TRBJ2-1; maybe TRBD1 (6 bases). This CDR3 spans 14 amino acids. The ends were cut back, 6 bases at V and 0 bases at J, with 9 bases in the middle.